The 11 T cell receptor beta chains listed next were all sequenced from one sample in a study of regulatory T cells in long-lasting Graves disease. Time point denoted: persistent/refractory GD, antithyroid drugs over 5 years with positive TRAb. There was RNA extracted from PBMCs, and the TCR library was made from it. Arm-PCR with iRepertoire HTBI primers amplified the CDR3 regions for these TCR beta libraries. Each CDR3 protein is one row after TCRdb ran MiXCR on the multiplex PCR reads. The sample consists of some 280,000 distinct CDR3 sequences, approximately 20% of them appearing once. Sequencing was performed on peripheral blood mononuclear cells (PBMCs), taken when the disease was refractory, from a patient treated with antithyroid drugs. Source of these receptors: a female donor with Graves disease.

This clonotype was seen more than once but under ten times. This chain uses TRBV29-1 with TRBJ2-5; D tentatively fits TRBD1 or TRBD2 (6 bases each). CDR3 length: 15 amino acids. Trimming cost V 3 bases and J 2 bases, with 16 bases left between them. CDR1 is SQVTM and CDR2 is ANQGSEA in the germline V gene. CDR3 DNA sequence: TGCAGCGTTGACGCCGGGGGCGGTGGGCAAGAGACCCAGTACTTC. This encodes CSVDAGGGGQETQYF.

This clonotype has ten or more counts. The J gene is TRBJ1-2, the V gene TRBV12-3 or TRBV12-4; 7 bases are shared with TRBD1. The CDR3 is made up of 13 amino acids. J was trimmed by 4 bases and V by 5 bases; bases with no gene match: 4. Written as DNA, the CDR3 is TGTGCCAGCAGTCACAGGGGAAGCTATGGCTACACCTTC. Translating gives CASSHRGSYGYTF.

This clonotype was recorded at least ten times. J is TRBJ1-2 and V is TRBV12-3 or TRBV12-4; D is unresolved. Trimming took 3 bases from V and 2 from J, leaving 13 bases between them. The CDR3 consists of 15 residues. CDR3 sequence reads: CASSFGKRTNYGYTF. CDR3 in DNA: TGTGCCAGCAGTTTCGGAAAAAGGACCAACTATGGCTACACCTTC.

This clonotype was detected ten times or more. CDR3 DNA: TGTGCCAGCAGTATCACCTCAGGGGGCAGGGAAAACATTCAGTACTTC. It is translated as CASSITSGGRENIQYF. This chain links TRBV28 with TRBJ2-4; 8 bases align to TRBD1. Germline lookup yields CDR1 MDHEN and CDR2 SYDVKM. The V and J ends lost 5 bases and 5 bases, in that order; junction bases with no gene match: 11. The CDR3 contains 16 residues.

At least ten counts were recorded for this clonotype. The gene calls are TRBV6-1 and TRBJ2-7; 8 bases line up with TRBD1. The CDR3 is made up of 13 amino acids. Unmatched junction bases numbered 7, after V lost 6 bases and J lost 6 bases. CDR1 and CDR2 from the germline V gene are MNHNS and SASEGT. The CDR3 here is CASSETGVAEQYF. The CDR3 bases are TGTGCCAGCAGCGAGACAGGGGTTGCCGAGCAGTACTTC.

V and J are TRBV20-1 and TRBJ1-5; D might be TRBD1 (5 bases). The CDR3 is made up of 13 amino acids. V shed 2 bases and J shed 0 bases, with 5 bases lying between them. From germline, CDR1 is DFQATT and CDR2 SNEGSKA (reference sequence). The CDR3 nucleotides are TGCAGTGCTAGACAGGGTAGCAATCAGCCCCAGCATTTT. Its protein is CSARQGSNQPQHF.

V and J are TRBV19 and TRBJ1-5; a possible D gene is TRBD1 (6 bases). Germline V gene sequence: CDR1 LNHDA, CDR2 SQIVND (reference sequence). V lost 5 bases and J 1 base, leaving 9 bases between the germline ends. The CDR3 loop spans 14 amino acids. The CDR3, as DNA: TGTGCCAGTAGTCCGGGGGCAAGCAATCAGCCCCAGCATTTT. Its translation: CASSPGASNQPQHF.

The chain joins TRBV6-1 to TRBJ1-1; unclear D gene. Germline values: CDR1 MNHNS, CDR2 SASEGT. This CDR3 spans 12 amino acids. V lost 6 bases and J lost 10, with 15 bases in between. The CDR3 spells CASSADGVGAFF. Here the CDR3 DNA reads TGTGCCAGCAGCGCGGACGGGGTGGGAGCTTTCTTT.

Only a few counts were recorded for this clonotype. The chain is built from TRBV4-1 and TRBJ2-2; TRBD1 is a possible D gene (5 bases). There are 17 residues in the CDR3. Germline CDR1 MGHRA, CDR2 YSYEKL. Trimming took 1 base from V and 8 from J, leaving 20 bases between them. The CDR3 is CASSQVVQGVFLGELFF. In DNA, the CDR3 is TGCGCCAGCAGCCAAGTAGTCCAGGGTGTCTTTTTGGGGGAGCTGTTTTTT.

This clonotype was recorded many times. The chain recombines TRBV28 with TRBJ2-5, with D perhaps TRBD1 (6 bases). Trimming pared 6 bases from V and 4 bases from J, leaving 15 bases between. There are 14 residues in the CDR3. Germline V gene lookup returns CDR1 MDHEN and CDR2 SYDVKM. The CDR3 region has the DNA TGTGCCAGCAGACCTGAGGGGGTTGGAGAGACCCAGTACTTC. Its translation: CASRPEGVGETQYF.

A note on this clonotype: A read error may be the cause here, since a much bigger clone is one base away. The chain uses TRBV6-1 and TRBJ2-7; D possibly corresponds to TRBD1 (6 bases). Germline CDR1 and CDR2: MNHNS and SASEGT. The CDR3 extends over 16 amino acids. In nucleotides, the CDR3 is TGTGCCAGCAGCCCGATGCCGGGACAAGGATCCTACGAGCAGTGCTTC. Translated: CASSPMPGQGSYEQCF.